These T cell receptor beta chains were read from a single sample in a study of human T cells and chemical hapten exposure. TCRdb passed the RACE reads through MiXCR, listing each CDR3 protein once. The sample carries over 12,000 distinct CDR3 sequences, roughly 15% recorded once. The material was whole blood, obtained in connection with sensitization to the hapten diphenylcyclopropenone (DPC). The receptors originated from a woman in her 30s with alopecia areata. Some clones in this sample may be carry-over from other donors' samples. The conserved cysteine and the conserved F or W are not part of the CDR3 here. Fields, in order: J gene, clone size, V gene, CDR3 protein. Only some rows state a clone size, as once, few, many or a class for expanded clones.

J: TRBJ2-1; size: -; V: TRBV3-1; CDR3: ASSQGQIEQF
J: TRBJ1-5; size: -; V: TRBV7-8; CDR3: ASSSPDQPQH
J: TRBJ1-1; size: medium-sized; V: TRBV12-3/TRBV12-4; CDR3: ASSPGTGSGLAEAF
J: TRBJ2-6; size: many; V: TRBV24-1; CDR3: ATSDFWAFSGANVLT
J: TRBJ2-4; size: medium-sized; V: TRBV19; CDR3: ASSKGTLAKNIQY
J: TRBJ2-3; size: many; V: TRBV24-1; CDR3: ATSGGAGYTDTQY
J: TRBJ2-3; size: -; V: TRBV29-1; CDR3: SVGVSGDTQY
J: TRBJ2-7; size: many; V: TRBV5-1; CDR3: ASSPKGDRHVREQY
J: TRBJ1-1; size: many; V: TRBV9; CDR3: ASSVLYRGRAF
J: TRBJ1-5; size: medium-sized; V: TRBV4-3; CDR3: ASSQTGIGQPQH
J: TRBJ2-1; size: few; V: TRBV6-1; CDR3: ASSEGRLAGIYEQF
J: TRBJ1-2; size: -; V: TRBV6-6; CDR3: ASSAQPSGYT
J: TRBJ2-2; size: -; V: TRBV12-3/TRBV12-4; CDR3: ASSLRPAGELF
J: TRBJ1-2; size: many; V: TRBV27; CDR3: ASSLPGQGFSGYT
J: TRBJ1-4; size: many; V: TRBV14; CDR3: ASSPGDGTNEKLF
J: TRBJ1-1; size: many; V: TRBV11-3; CDR3: ASSPWAEEAF